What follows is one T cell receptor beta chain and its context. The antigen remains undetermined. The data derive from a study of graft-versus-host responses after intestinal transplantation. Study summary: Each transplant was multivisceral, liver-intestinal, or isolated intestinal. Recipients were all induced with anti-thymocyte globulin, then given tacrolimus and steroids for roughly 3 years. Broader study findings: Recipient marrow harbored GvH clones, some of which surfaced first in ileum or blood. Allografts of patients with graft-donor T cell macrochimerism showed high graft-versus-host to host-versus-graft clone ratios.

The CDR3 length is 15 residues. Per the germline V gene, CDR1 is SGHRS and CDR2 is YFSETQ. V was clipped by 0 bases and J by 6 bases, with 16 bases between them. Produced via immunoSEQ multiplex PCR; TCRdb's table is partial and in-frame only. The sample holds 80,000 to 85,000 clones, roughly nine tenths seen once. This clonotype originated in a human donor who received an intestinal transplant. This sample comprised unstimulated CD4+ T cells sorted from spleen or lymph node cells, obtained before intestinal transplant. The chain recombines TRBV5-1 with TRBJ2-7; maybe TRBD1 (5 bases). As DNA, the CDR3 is TGCGCCAGCAGCTTGGAAGGGGCGACCATTAGCGAGCAGTACTTC. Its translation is CASSLEGATISEQYF.